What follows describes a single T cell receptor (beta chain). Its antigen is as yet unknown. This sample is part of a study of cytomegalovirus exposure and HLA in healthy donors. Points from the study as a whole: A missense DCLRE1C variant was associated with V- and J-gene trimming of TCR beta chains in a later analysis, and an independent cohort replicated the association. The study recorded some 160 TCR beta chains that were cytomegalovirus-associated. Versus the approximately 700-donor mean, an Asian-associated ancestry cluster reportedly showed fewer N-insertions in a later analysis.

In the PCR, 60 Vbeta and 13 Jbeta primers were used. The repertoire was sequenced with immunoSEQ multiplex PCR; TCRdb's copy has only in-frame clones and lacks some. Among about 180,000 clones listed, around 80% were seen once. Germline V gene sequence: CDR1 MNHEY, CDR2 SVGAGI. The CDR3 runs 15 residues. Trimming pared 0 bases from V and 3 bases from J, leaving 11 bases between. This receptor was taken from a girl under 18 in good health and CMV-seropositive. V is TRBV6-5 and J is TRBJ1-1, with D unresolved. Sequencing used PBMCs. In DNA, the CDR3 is TGTGCCAGCAGTTACTCGCACATACAAGACACTGAAGCTTTCTTT. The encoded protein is CASSYSHIQDTEAFF.